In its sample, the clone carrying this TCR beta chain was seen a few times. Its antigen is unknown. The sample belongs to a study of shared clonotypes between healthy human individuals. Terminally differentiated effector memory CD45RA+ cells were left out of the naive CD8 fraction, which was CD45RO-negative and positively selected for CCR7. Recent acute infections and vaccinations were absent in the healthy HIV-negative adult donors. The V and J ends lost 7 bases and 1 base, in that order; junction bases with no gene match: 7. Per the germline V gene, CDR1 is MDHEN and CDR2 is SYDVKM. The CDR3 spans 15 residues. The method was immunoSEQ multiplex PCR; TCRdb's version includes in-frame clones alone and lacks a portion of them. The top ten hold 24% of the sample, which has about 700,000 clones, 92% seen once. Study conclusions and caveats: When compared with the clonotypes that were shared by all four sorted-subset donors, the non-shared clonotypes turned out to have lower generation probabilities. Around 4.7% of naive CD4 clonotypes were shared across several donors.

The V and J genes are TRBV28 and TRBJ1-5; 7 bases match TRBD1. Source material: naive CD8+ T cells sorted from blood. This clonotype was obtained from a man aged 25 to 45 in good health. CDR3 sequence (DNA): TGTGCCAGCACAGACCCCAGGGGGAGCAATCAGCCCCAGCATTTT. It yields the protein CASTDPRGSNQPQHF.